Reported below is one TCR beta chain. Its antigen is currently unknown. These data come from a study of monozygotic twins with inflammatory bowel disease. CDR3 size: 13 residues. Germline V gene data show CDR1 as DFQATT and CDR2 as SNEGSKA (reference sequence). Each donor supplied more than 2 ml of blood. Notes on the study in general: Separate T cell subtypes could not be resolved from one another.

Researchers used template switching to add UMIs featuring a 6-nucleotide sample barcode. TCRdb re-called the 5' RACE reads and catalogs CDR3 proteins one per entry, DNA excluded. There are 70,000 to 95,000 distinct CDR3 sequences in the sample, with 7.4% held by the top ten. The receptor was isolated from a human donor with ulcerative colitis or Crohn's disease, or a healthy co-twin of an affected twin (not recorded which). The sample was blood. The chain uses TRBV20-1 and TRBJ1-1. CDR3 sequence: CSARSAGNTEAFF.